This TCR beta chain derives from a study of T cell responses to AZD1222 COVID-19 vaccine. General study points: Spike-specific TCR repertoires showed rising breadth and depth after two AZD1222 doses. Distributed over spike, vaccine-associated CD4 TCRs predominated at 160-218 and 743-854. Most donors were white British, females outnumbered males, and clonal diversity was possibly underestimated. Unmutated regions of variants are reportedly targeted by nearly half of spike-specific TCRs.

This CDR3 spans 12 amino acids. Between the trimmed V and J ends, which lost 1 base and 10 bases, there was a span of 8 bases. Some clones are missing from TCRdb's copy, which holds only in-frame ones; the method was immunoSEQ multiplex PCR. The top ten clones hold 6.5% to 8% of a sample with about 140,000 clones, under 95% of them seen once. Comments on this clone: The antigen is not known.

This rearrangement joins TRBV12-3 or TRBV12-4 to TRBJ2-1; the D is unclear. This TCR was recovered from an adult who received the MenACWY meningococcal vaccine as a control. Source: peripheral blood, taken 28 days after the second dose of the MenACWY control vaccine. This chain's CDR3 is CASSLEFREQFF. The CDR3 DNA sequence: TGTGCCAGCAGTTTAGAGTTTCGGGAGCAGTTCTTC.